This entry features one T cell receptor beta chain sequence. This clone was detected a few times. Its specific antigen is unknown. The input lacks base qualities; no much larger clone sits a single base away. For this chain, trimming is 3 bases at the V end and 2 bases at the J end, and the number of junction bases without a gene match is 2. The CDR3 runs 14 residues from the cysteine to the phenylalanine. The DNA shown is the 42-base CDR3, in frame from base 1. The germline V gene supplies CDR1 MDHEN and CDR2 SYDVKM. Preparation of the library involved the immunoSEQ multiplex PCR assay. For the multiplex PCR, a mixture combining 60 forward primers for TCR Vbeta segments and 13 reverse primers for TCR Jbeta segments was used. Amplification of the CDR3 region of rearranged TCR beta genes was performed with a multiplex PCR assay on genomic DNA. The amplified TCR beta libraries were sequenced on the Illumina HiSeq System as 87-base-pair reads. Concerning the study's data processing: Across the roughly 640 repertoires, a later analysis counted 75 million to 90 million unique TCR beta chains, approximately 12 million of which were shared by at least two donors. Raw reads were error-corrected and collapsed into unique sequences with a nearest-neighbor algorithm that merged closely related sequences to remove PCR and sequencing errors. Alignment of CDR3 sequences to IMGT reference sequences was used to assign V, D and J gene segments. For a sequence to be retained, at least a six-nucleotide match to both a V gene segment and a J gene segment was required. A rearrangement was called productive if the CDR3 had no stop codons and remained in frame with V and J, and every other rearrangement was called non-productive. Following IMGT convention, CDR3 was defined as the stretch from the second conserved V-encoded cysteine up to the conserved J-encoded phenylalanine. Sequences without an unambiguous match to a single V gene segment were excluded from the earlier analysis of about 630 of the donors. In an earlier analysis of 587 of the donors, V segments were called functional above 56.7% productive rearrangements and were called segregating when the between-donor standard deviation exceeded 5%. A statistical classification framework was built for diagnosing cytomegalovirus status from the catalog of TCR beta chain sequences. In a later analysis, V and J genes were assigned by comparing TCR nucleotide sequences against IMGT/GENE-DB human TR gene sequences. A later analysis assigned CDR3 sequences and most-parsimonious VDJ recombination scenarios with the TCRdist pipeline. In a later analysis, every TCR beta chain was defined by the combination of its CDR3 amino acid sequence and its V-gene family, and reads without a unique V-gene family were dropped. As a way to deal with suspected cross-contamination and a sequencing artifact, a later analysis dropped over 550 nucleotide sequences that were highly shared and had low generation probability. In a later analysis, a clonal expansion index for each public chain was calculated from normalized within-repertoire ranks of inferred template counts. Generation probabilities in a later analysis came from a VDJ recombination model fitted to out-of-frame rearrangements, and those results were checked against IGoR. A later analysis scored TCR-TCR, TCR-HLA and TCR-CMV co-occurrence with hypergeometric tests, applying a repertoire-size bias correction to TCR pairs. To estimate false discovery rates, a later analysis permuted the HLA or CMV assignments 20 times. In a later analysis, co-occurring TCRs were grouped with DBSCAN, and TCRdist sequence similarity was added when clustering was performed within HLA-allele-positive subsets. Repertoires with fewer than 30,000 or more than 120,000 public chains, plus five repertoires with anomalous nucleotide sharing, were excluded from co-occurrence clustering. What TCRdb holds here is the immuneACCESS table cut down to in-frame rearrangements. Part of the clones is not present; checked against another copy, under half of the missing clones reflect an unresolved V gene, and the others are unexplained. Clone size and the V and J calls come from that table; the DNA yielded D and trimming. Recorded for this sample are under 40,000 clones; less than 85% of them occurred a single time. The ten largest make up 7.5% to 8.5% of the sample.

The cohort was made up of 500 to 850 healthy bone marrow donors. At the time of sampling, every cohort member was nominally healthy, though immune exposures that went unrecorded were likely present. The donor tested CMV seropositive, placing the donor among the approximately 290 seropositive members of the cohort. A peripheral blood sample was collected from each donor, and TCR beta sequencing was performed on peripheral blood mononuclear cells. Genomic DNA was extracted from the blood cell samples with the Qiagen DNeasy Blood Extraction Kit. This sample is part of a study of cytomegalovirus exposure and HLA in healthy donors (TCRdb year 2017). Background on the whole study: An earlier analysis of approximately 590 of the donors reported about 250 Gb of sequence data and 117 million unique TCR beta sequences from 150 million to 200 million T cells. An early release covering over 500 HLA-typed donors comprised around 300 gigabases of sequencing data and approximately 80 million unique TCR sequences. The genetic ancestry cluster associated with self-reported Caucasian donors included around 76% of the roughly 360 genotyped donors. The study was designed to test whether signatures of past pathogen exposure could be identified by cataloging public T cell receptors. Using immunosequencing, the study profiled T cell repertoires from some 670 subjects and related those repertoires to cytomegalovirus serostatus. Besides the first cohort of around 700 subjects, a separate validation cohort made up of roughly 120 different subjects was used. To predict cytomegalovirus infection status, the study brought together high-throughput TCR immunosequencing, statistical association of individual TCRs with disease status, and machine learning. A later analysis re-analyzed previously published TCR beta repertoires from roughly 600 donors and added high-resolution HLA genotyping to study TCR occurrence patterns. In the later analysis, no new phenotypic data were used to find candidate immune exposures; instead, reliance was placed on TCR beta sequences and their occurrence across donors. An earlier analysis of some 500 of the donors used high-throughput TCR beta sequencing to judge whether each TCR beta V gene segment behaved as functional or pseudogenic. Donor age, sex, ethnicity and CMV serostatus were compiled alongside the repertoire data. In a later genetic analysis, genome-wide SNP genotypes for about three fifths of the 666 donors were used, and that subset was treated as a discovery cohort. Every discovery cohort repertoire had been produced on one sequencing platform. HLA typing included class I and class II loci at four-digit resolution. Typing coverage differed by locus: A, B, C, DRB1 and DQB1 were typed in about 620-630 donors, DQA1 in 500 to 550, DPA1 in some 600, and DPB1 in about 450. About 5 DR-DQ haplotypes were handled as single units for association and clustering, since linkage in the cohort was strong. Across some 400 genotyped donors of the cohort, an average of approximately 220,000 unique TCR beta nucleotide sequences per donor were sequenced, and roughly 18% of those sequences were non-productive. What the authors observed across the whole study: The authors suggested that the approach could potentially be extended to other disease states and immunological phenotypes. The study gave a list of some 150 TCR beta chains associated with cytomegalovirus. Broadly in line with IMGT annotations, most TCR beta V segments showed up in productive rearrangements about 87% or about 30% of the time in an earlier analysis of approximately 600 of the donors. A later genetic analysis reported fewer N-insertions in productive TCRs among donors in an Asian-associated ancestry cluster than the roughly 670-donor mean. According to a later analysis, TCR association rates differed among HLA loci, with DRB1 alleles showing the most associated TCRs and HLA-C alleles showing the fewest. A later analysis found that most CMV-associated TCR beta chains appeared HLA-restricted, with HLA associations seemingly driven largely by CMV exposure. Cytomegalovirus status was reported to be diagnosed by the classifier with high specificity and sensitivity in both the original and validation cohorts. Sequencing depth was assumed to be roughly uniform across donors in the presence/absence analyses, though that assumption may not hold. Because HLA typing was missing for some donors at each locus, association tests included only the typed subset. A later genetic analysis associated a missense DCLRE1C variant with V-gene and J-gene trimming of TCR beta chains, and an independent cohort replicated the association. Some IMGT-functional V segments, including TRBV6-2 and TRBV6-3, could not be told apart with the 87-base-pair reads, so those segments were excluded. Most TCR sequences were observed very rarely across donors, whereas some public TCRs were present in many individuals. A cluster of highly shared sequence variants was judged likely to represent a technical artifact of the sequencing pipeline. CMV serostatus was the only immune exposure information available for the cohort. A few of the identified cytomegalovirus-associated TCR beta chains were confirmed in vitro to be specific for cytomegalovirus antigens. When HLA alleles, especially DR and DQ, strongly co-occurred, attributing TCR associations to individual alleles was difficult. A later analysis associated 15,000 to 20,000 TCR beta sequences with specific HLA alleles at a false discovery rate of 0.05. Correlated functional status among segregating V segments might reflect linkage disequilibrium, but an unknown experimental factor could not be ruled out. The earlier analysis of about 600 of the donors excluded approximately 17 rarely observed V segments, including chromosome 9 orphons, because counts were too low. A further reported finding was that TCR beta sequences accurately predicted the HLA-A and HLA-B alleles for most subjects in the first cohort. In this cohort, only TCR beta chains were sequenced, and detectable features were limited by the absence of alpha or paired-chain data. In a later analysis, HLA-associated TCR beta chains showed more clonal expansion and lower generation probabilities than non-associated chains that were equally common. Several of the top co-occurrence clusters appeared to be linked to parvovirus B19, influenza, CMV and Epstein-Barr virus, according to a later analysis.

Recombination joined TRBV28 with TRBJ2-3, with TRBD2 matching 7 junction bases. This clonotype originated in a woman in her 30s in good health and CMV-seropositive. Sequenced sample: PBMCs. The encoded CDR3 is CASSLRGITDTQYF. In nucleotide form, the sequence is TGTGCCAGCAGTTTGCGGGGGATCACAGATACGCAGTATTTT.